At least ten counts were recorded for the clone carrying this T cell receptor beta chain. The time point: longitudinal time-point 3. A single record per CDR3 protein comes from TCRdb applying MiXCR to the 5' RACE reads. Of fewer than 55,000 distinct CDR3 sequences listed, roughly an eighth are singletons. The V end was cut by 3 bases, the J end by 8 bases, with 15 bases between. Germline CDR1 SGHRS, CDR2 YFSETQ. The CDR3 loop spans 15 amino acids. This entry is derived from a study of neurological immune-mediated disorders. The V gene is TRBV5-1, the J gene TRBJ1-6; D is perhaps TRBD1 (5 bases). This clonotype originated in a male donor with HTLV-1-associated myelopathy (HAM/TSP). The sequenced material came from PBMCs. The CDR3 loop is CASSYTGGMDSPLHF. In DNA, the CDR3 is TGCGCCAGCAGCTATACCGGGGGTATGGATTCACCCCTCCACTTT.